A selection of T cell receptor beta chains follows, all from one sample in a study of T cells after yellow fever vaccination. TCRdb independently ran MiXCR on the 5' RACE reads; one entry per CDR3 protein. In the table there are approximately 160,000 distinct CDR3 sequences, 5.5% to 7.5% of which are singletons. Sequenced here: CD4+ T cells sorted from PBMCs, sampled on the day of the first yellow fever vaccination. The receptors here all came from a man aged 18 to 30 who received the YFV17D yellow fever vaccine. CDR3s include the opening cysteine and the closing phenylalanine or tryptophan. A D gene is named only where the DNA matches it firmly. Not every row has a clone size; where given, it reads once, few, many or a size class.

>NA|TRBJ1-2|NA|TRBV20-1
TGCAGTGCACCTGCTCTAATTTATGGCTACACCTTC
CSAPALIYGYTF
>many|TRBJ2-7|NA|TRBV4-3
TGCGCCAGCAGCCAAGTCTCCGGGTCCTACGAGCAGTACTTC
CASSQVSGSYEQYF
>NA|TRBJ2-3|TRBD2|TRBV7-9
TGTGCCAGCAGCTTACTAGCGGGGGCCCACACAGATACGCAGTATTTT
CASSLLAGAHTDTQYF
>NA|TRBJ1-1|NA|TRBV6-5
TGTGCCAGCAGTTACCTGAACCTTAACACTGAAGCTTTCTTT
CASSYLNLNTEAFF
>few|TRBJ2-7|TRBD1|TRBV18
TGTGCCAGCACCCGGGACAGGGACTACGAGCAGTACTTC
CASTRDRDYEQYF
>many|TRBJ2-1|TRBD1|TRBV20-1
TGCAGTGCTCGACAGGGGACTTCCTACAATGAGCAGTTCTTC
CSARQGTSYNEQFF
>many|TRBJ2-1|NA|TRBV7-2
TGTGCCAGCAGGGGATACAATGAGCAGTTCTTC
CASRGYNEQFF
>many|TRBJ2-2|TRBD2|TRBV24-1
TGTGCCACCGGGACTAGCGGAGGAACCGGGGAGCTGTTTTTT
CATGTSGGTGELFF
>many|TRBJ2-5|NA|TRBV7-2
TGTGCCAGCAGCCGCCCGGGGGAGACCCAGTACTTC
CASSRPGETQYF
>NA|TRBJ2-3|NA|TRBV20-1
TGCAGTGCTAGAGATTACGGGGATACGCAGTATTTT
CSARDYGDTQYF
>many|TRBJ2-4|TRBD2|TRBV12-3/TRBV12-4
TGTGCCAGCAGTTTTTCGGCGGGGGGGGCCAAAAACATTCAGTACTTC
CASSFSAGGAKNIQYF
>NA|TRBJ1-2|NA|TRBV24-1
TGTGCCACCAGTGATTTTTACTATGGCTACACCTTC
CATSDFYYGYTF